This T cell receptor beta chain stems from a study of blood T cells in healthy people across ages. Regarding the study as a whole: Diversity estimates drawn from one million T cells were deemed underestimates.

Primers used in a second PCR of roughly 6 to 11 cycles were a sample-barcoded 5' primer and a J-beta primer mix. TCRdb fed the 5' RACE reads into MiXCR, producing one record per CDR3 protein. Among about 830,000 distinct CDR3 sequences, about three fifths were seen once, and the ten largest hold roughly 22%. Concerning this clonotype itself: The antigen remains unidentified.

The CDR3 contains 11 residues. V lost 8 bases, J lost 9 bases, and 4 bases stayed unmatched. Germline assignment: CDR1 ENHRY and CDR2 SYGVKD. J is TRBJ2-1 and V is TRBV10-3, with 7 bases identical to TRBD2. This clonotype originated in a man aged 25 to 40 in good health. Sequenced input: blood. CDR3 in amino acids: CAIGGVGEQFF. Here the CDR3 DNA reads TGTGCCATCGGGGGGGTAGGTGAGCAGTTCTTC.